This is a list of T cell receptor beta chains from one sample in a study of identical twins. TCRdb called the 5' RACE reads again in MiXCR, with one record for every CDR3 protein. The sample includes around 530,000 distinct CDR3 sequences, 15% of them seen just once. These data were also filed under a second study, of yellow fever vaccine responses in identical twins.

What was sequenced was CD4+ T cells sorted from blood. These receptors originate from a young woman in good health. The CDR3 runs from the conserved cysteine through the conserved F or W. Each record gives: CDR3 DNA, CDR3 protein, V gene, J gene, clone size, D gene. The D gene is left open where the match is weak. A row's size may be missing; if present it is once, few, many or a size class.

DNA: TGTGCCAGCAGTTACAGAGCGGGAGGGTTGGGGGAGACCCAGTACTTC
CDR3: CASSYRAGGLGETQYF
V: TRBV6-5
J: TRBJ2-5
size: many
D: TRBD2

DNA: TGTGCCAGCAGTTTAAGCCGACTAGCGGCTAAGCAGTTCTTC
CDR3: CASSLSRLAAKQFF
V: TRBV12-3/TRBV12-4
J: TRBJ2-1
size: many
D: TRBD2

DNA: TGTGCCAGCAGCCCTAGGGGAGGGGGCAAAGCTTTCTTT
CDR3: CASSPRGGGKAFF
V: TRBV11-3
J: TRBJ1-1
size: few
D: TRBD1

DNA: TGTGCCAGCAGTTCCCATCCGTTCGGGGTGAACACCGGGGAGCTGTTTTTT
CDR3: CASSSHPFGVNTGELFF
V: TRBV2
J: TRBJ2-2
size: -
D: -

DNA: TGCAGTGCTAGCCTACTAGCGGCCAAAAACATTCAGTACTTC
CDR3: CSASLLAAKNIQYF
V: TRBV20-1
J: TRBJ2-4
size: many
D: TRBD2

DNA: TGTGCCAGCAGCTTAGGTCCAGGGGCGGGGGCTTTCTTT
CDR3: CASSLGPGAGAFF
V: TRBV7-9
J: TRBJ1-1
size: -
D: -

DNA: TGCGCCAGCAGCCAAGATCTTGAGGCCCGCCGCGGTACGCAGTATTTT
CDR3: CASSQDLEARRGTQYF
V: TRBV4-1
J: TRBJ2-3
size: few
D: -

DNA: TGTGCCAGCAGCCAAGATCGGGTGACAAATTCACCCCTCCACTTT
CDR3: CASSQDRVTNSPLHF
V: TRBV3-1
J: TRBJ1-6
size: many
D: -

DNA: TGCGCCAGCAGCTTGGCTGGTAGCGGGATAAGCACAGATACGCAGTATTTT
CDR3: CASSLAGSGISTDTQYF
V: TRBV5-1
J: TRBJ2-3
size: few
D: TRBD2

DNA: TGCGCCAGCAGCAAATGGGACAGGCCTAATGAAAAACTGTTTTTT
CDR3: CASSKWDRPNEKLFF
V: TRBV5-1
J: TRBJ1-4
size: many
D: TRBD1

DNA: TGTGCCAGCAGTCTTTTCGGACTAGCGGGTAACAATGAGCAGTTCTTC
CDR3: CASSLFGLAGNNEQFF
V: TRBV12-3/TRBV12-4
J: TRBJ2-1
size: -
D: TRBD2

DNA: TGTGCCAGCAGCTTAGGAGGTGGGGCCAACGTCCTGACTTTC
CDR3: CASSLGGGANVLTF
V: TRBV7-9
J: TRBJ2-6
size: few
D: -

DNA: TGTGCCAGCAGCCAAGAGGCGAGCGCGAACACCGGGGAGCTGTTTTTT
CDR3: CASSQEASANTGELFF
V: TRBV4-2
J: TRBJ2-2
size: -
D: -

DNA: TGTGCCAGCAGTCAGACTATCGTTACAGATACGCAGTATTTT
CDR3: CASSQTIVTDTQYF
V: TRBV3-1
J: TRBJ2-3
size: -
D: -

DNA: TGTGCTAGTGCCTTGGGCGGACCAAGCACAGATACGCAGTATTTT
CDR3: CASALGGPSTDTQYF
V: TRBV12-5
J: TRBJ2-3
size: -
D: -

DNA: TGTGCCAGCTCAGGGGGCGATGAGCAGTTCTTC
CDR3: CASSGGDEQFF
V: TRBV18
J: TRBJ2-1
size: few
D: -

DNA: TGTGCCAGCAGCCGACTAGCGGGATCCTACAATGAGCAGTTCTTC
CDR3: CASSRLAGSYNEQFF
V: TRBV7-9
J: TRBJ2-1
size: many
D: TRBD2

DNA: TGTGCCAGCAGTCCCGGGTCAGCTAACGCCTACGAGCAGTACTTC
CDR3: CASSPGSANAYEQYF
V: TRBV28
J: TRBJ2-7
size: few
D: -

DNA: TGCGCCAGCAGCCCTACAGGGGGTGAGCAGTTCTTC
CDR3: CASSPTGGEQFF
V: TRBV4-1
J: TRBJ2-1
size: -
D: TRBD1

DNA: TGCAGTGCTAGAGCCGATAACTATGGCTACACCTTC
CDR3: CSARADNYGYTF
V: TRBV20-1
J: TRBJ1-2
size: few
D: -

DNA: TGCAGTGTCGGGAAGGGGGGAGACGGCTACACCTTC
CDR3: CSVGKGGDGYTF
V: TRBV20-1
J: TRBJ1-2
size: few
D: -

DNA: TGTGCCATCAGTCACAATGCTCCAGGGGTATCATACGAGCAGTACTTC
CDR3: CAISHNAPGVSYEQYF
V: TRBV10-3
J: TRBJ2-7
size: -
D: -

DNA: TGTGCCAGCAGTATGACTAGCGGGAGATCCTACAATGAGCAGTTCTTC
CDR3: CASSMTSGRSYNEQFF
V: TRBV12-3/TRBV12-4
J: TRBJ2-1
size: few
D: TRBD2

DNA: TGCGCCAGCAGCCCAAGGACCGCAGGGGACATAAACTATGGCTACACCTTC
CDR3: CASSPRTAGDINYGYTF
V: TRBV5-1
J: TRBJ1-2
size: few
D: -

DNA: TGTGCCAGCAGTGATAGCGGGGGACAAGAGACCCAGTACTTC
CDR3: CASSDSGGQETQYF
V: TRBV2
J: TRBJ2-5
size: -
D: TRBD2

DNA: TGTGCCAGCCGAAAAAAAAGCGGGAACTACTACGAGCAGTACTTC
CDR3: CASRKKSGNYYEQYF
V: TRBV28
J: TRBJ2-7
size: -
D: TRBD2